These 32 T cell receptor beta chains were sequenced from one sample in a study of graft-versus-host responses after intestinal transplantation. The antigens for these receptors are not known. Assay: immunoSEQ multiplex PCR; the TCRdb copy retains only in-frame clones and omits some. The data show about 73,000 clones, about 90% seen once. Material: unstimulated CD8+ T cells sorted from spleen or lymph node cells, obtained before transplant. All receptors come from a human donor who was the organ donor for an intestinal transplant.

This clone was counted only a few times. The CDR3: CAWSVSVQWEKLFF. The CDR3 bases are TGTGCCTGGAGTGTTAGCGTCCAATGGGAAAAACTGTTTTTT. The V and J genes are TRBV30 and TRBJ1-4; no reliable D call. The germline CDR1 and CDR2 sequences are GTSNPN and SVGIG (reference sequence). V lost 0 bases and J 8 bases, leaving 13 bases between the germline ends. The length of the CDR3 is 14 residues.

This sequence joins TRBV4-3 and TRBJ2-1, with D unresolved. With 1 base removed from V and 3 bases from J, the gap between germline ends came to 4 bases. CDR1 is LGHNA and CDR2 is YSLEER in the germline V gene. The CDR3 totals 13 residues. CDR3 bases: TGCGCCAGCAGCCAAGGTCACTACAATGAGCAGTTCTTC. Protein: CASSQGHYNEQFF.

V gene TRBV9 combines with J gene TRBJ2-1; D is undetermined. The V end was cut by 1 base, the J end by 6 bases, with 5 bases between. CDR3 length: 12 amino acids. CDR1 is SGDLS, CDR2 YYNGEE, per germline. CDR3 in amino acids: CASSVSSNEQFF. In DNA form, the CDR3 reads TGTGCCAGCAGCGTAAGTAGCAATGAGCAGTTCTTC.

This clone was seen only a few times. V is TRBV7-9 and J is TRBJ1-4, with a possible D match to TRBD1 (5 bases). This CDR3 is built from 13 residues. The ends were cut back, 7 bases at V and 6 bases at J, with 12 bases in the middle. CDR1 and CDR2 from the germline V gene are SEHNR and FQNEAQ (reference sequence). CDR3 sequence (DNA): TGTGCCAGCACCCCAGGGTCGGATGAAAAACTGTTTTTT. It encodes CASTPGSDEKLFF.

The V and J genes are TRBV27 and TRBJ1-1; weak D call: TRBD1 (5 bases). V lost 3 bases to trimming and J lost 3 bases, with 23 bases between them. This CDR3 is 18 amino acids long. Germline V gene data show CDR1 as MNHEY and CDR2 as SMNVEV (reference sequence). CDR3 DNA sequence: TGTGCCAGCAGTTTCGCCCGGATGCCCATTTGGGGGGACACTGAAGCTTTCTTT. It specifies CASSFARMPIWGDTEAFF.

V gene TRBV27 combines with J gene TRBJ1-4; TRBD1 aligns across 10 bases. Germline values: CDR1 MNHEY, CDR2 SMNVEV (reference sequence). J lost 8 bases, V lost 4 bases, and 7 bases had no gene match. This CDR3 is 15 amino acids long. The CDR3 reads CASSSPGTGEEKLFF. CDR3 sequence (DNA): TGTGCCAGCAGTTCACCCGGGACAGGGGAGGAAAAACTGTTTTTT.

This rearrangement joins TRBV5-1 to TRBJ2-1; a weak D match, TRBD1 (6 bases). The CDR3 has 14 amino acids. V gave up 4 bases and J gave up 13 bases, with 21 bases separating them. Germline CDR1 is SGHRS and CDR2 is YFSETQ. CDR3 nucleotide sequence: TGCGCCAGCAGCGACCGCCTCAGGGGAGCTGTACAGTTCTTC. It codes for CASSDRLRGAVQFF.

The V gene is TRBV7-3, the J gene TRBJ2-3; 9 nucleotides align to TRBD1. Germline-derived CDR1 and CDR2 are SGHTA and FQGTGA. The CDR3 contains 17 residues. After removal of 6 bases from V and 3 bases from J, the junction contained 13 bases not matched to a gene. CDR3: CASSSFSRDRDTDTQYF. CDR3 nucleotide sequence: TGTGCCAGCAGTTCCTTCTCCCGGGACAGGGATACAGATACGCAGTATTTT.

Comment on this clone: Distinct nucleotide sequences in the sample also encode this CDR3. The rearrangement links TRBV11-2 to TRBJ2-3; TRBD1 matches at 9 bases. Per the germline V gene, CDR1 is SGHAT and CDR2 is FQNNGV. Trimming removed 2 bases from V and 5 bases from J; junction bases left unmatched: 5. The CDR3 has 15 residues. CDR3 DNA: TGTGCCAGCAGCTTACCGGGACAGGGCGAAGATACGCAGTATTTT. Amino acid sequence: CASSLPGQGEDTQYF.

This clone was seen a handful of times. This sequence joins TRBV6-6 and TRBJ1-2; the match to TRBD1 covers 9 bases. V lost 0 bases, J lost 5 bases, and 7 bases stayed unmatched. The length of the CDR3 is 16 residues. CDR1 and CDR2 (germline): MNHNY, SVGAGI (reference sequence). CDR3 in amino acids: CASSYSGQGFLYGYTF. The CDR3 bases are TGTGCCAGCAGTTACTCGGGACAGGGCTTTCTGTATGGCTACACCTTC.

V is TRBV29-1 and J is TRBJ1-1, with a possible D match to TRBD1 (6 bases). The CDR3 contains 14 residues. Trimming took 7 bases from V and 1 from J, leaving 16 bases between them. Germline loops: CDR1 SQVTM, CDR2 ANQGSEA. The CDR3 is CSGWARGSNTEAFF. DNA of the CDR3: TGCAGCGGTTGGGCCAGGGGCTCGAACACTGAAGCTTTCTTT.

The chain carries TRBV6-4 and TRBJ2-5, with D perhaps matching TRBD1 (5 bases). Trimming removed 0 bases at V and 5 bases at J, with 13 bases between. Per the germline V gene, CDR1 is MRHNA and CDR2 is SNTAGT. The CDR3 extends over 15 amino acids. The CDR3 coding sequence is TGTGCCAGCAGTGACTCGGCAGGGTCAGGGGAGACCCAGTACTTC. Translating gives CASSDSAGSGETQYF.

The table lists this clone with a few counts. The rearrangement joins TRBV18 to TRBJ2-7; the match to TRBD2 covers 7 bases. The CDR3 consists of 13 residues. Unmatched junction bases numbered 7, after V lost 6 bases and J lost 5 bases. CDR1 and CDR2 (germline): KGHSH, LQKENI. The CDR3 region has the DNA TGTGCCAGCTCCCGAGCGGGGAGGGACGAGCAGTACGTC. It translates to CASSRAGRDEQYV.

Points on this clone: At one end the junction does not follow the germline gene, possibly because of a read error. This chain links TRBV6-1 with TRBJ1-5; D may be TRBD1 (5 bases). Germline V lookup: CDR1 MNHNS, CDR2 SASEGT. The CDR3 is 14 amino acids. CDR3 amino acids: CATSLGTRSQPQHF. In DNA form, the CDR3 reads TGTGCCACCAGTTTGGGGACTCGCAGTCAGCCCCAGCATTTT.

The count of this clone is one. The chain is built from TRBV19 and TRBJ2-5, with a tentative D call TRBD1 (6 bases). Germline CDR1 is LNHDA and CDR2 is SQIVND (reference sequence). Trimming stripped 4 bases from V and 1 base from J, with 25 bases between. CDR3 size: 19 residues. The DNA of the CDR3 is TGTGCCAGTAGTAGAGACCTTGACAGGCCCTGGACGCTCCAAGAGACCCAGTACTTC. It codes for CASSRDLDRPWTLQETQYF.

The chain recombines TRBV11-2 with TRBJ1-6; D is possibly TRBD1 (6 bases). The CDR3 is 15 amino acids. The germline gives CDR1 SGHAT, CDR2 FQNNGV. Trimming pared 0 bases from V and 10 bases from J, leaving 13 bases between. For the CDR3, the DNA is TGTGCCAGCAGCTTAGAGACAGGCGAGGGGTCACCCCTCCACTTT. This sequence encodes CASSLETGEGSPLHF.

This sequence joins TRBV27 and TRBJ2-2; 12 nucleotides agree with TRBD2. The CDR3 consists of 15 residues. Germline CDR1 is MNHEY and CDR2 is SMNVEV (reference sequence). With V trimmed by 2 bases and J by 7 bases, 2 bases remained unmatched. For the CDR3, the DNA is TGTGCCAGCAGTTTACCTAGCGGGGGGGGCGGGGAGCTGTTTTTT. This encodes CASSLPSGGGGELFF.

A single count supports this clone. CDR3 amino acids: CATSRSRGYEQYV. The CDR3, as DNA: TGTGCCACCAGCAGGTCTCGGGGTTACGAGCAGTACGTC. J is TRBJ2-7 and V is TRBV15; a weak D match, TRBD2 (5 bases). Germline lookup yields CDR1 LNHNV and CDR2 YYDKDF (reference sequence). Trimming shortened V by 3 bases and J by 4 bases, and 10 bases separated the two germline ends. This CDR3 spans 13 amino acids.

The CDR3 region has the DNA TGTGCCAGCACCCCGACAGGTCTGAACACTGAAGCTTTCTTT. It encodes CASTPTGLNTEAFF. The chain uses TRBV6-5 and TRBJ1-1; D might be TRBD1 (6 bases). This CDR3 is 14 amino acids long. V was cut by 7 bases and J by 0 bases, with 12 bases left in between. The V gene's germline CDR1 is MNHEY and CDR2 SVGAGI.

Note on this clone: Other DNA sequences within the sample encode an identical CDR3. This chain uses TRBV7-9 with TRBJ1-2, with D possibly being TRBD1 (6 bases). V dropped 5 bases and J dropped 2 bases, with 9 bases sitting between them. The germline V gene encodes CDR1 SEHNR and CDR2 FQNEAQ (reference sequence). CDR3 size: 13 residues. The CDR3 protein is CASSAGTNYGYTF. CDR3 coding DNA: TGTGCCAGCAGCGCCGGGACAAACTATGGCTACACCTTC.

V usage is TRBV6-1 and J usage is TRBJ1-5, with a tentative D call TRBD1 (6 bases). There are 15 residues in the CDR3. V lost 1 base and J lost 5, with 12 bases in between. CDR1 and CDR2 from the germline V gene are MNHNS and SASEGT. The CDR3 DNA reads TGTGCCAGCAGTGAAGGCAGGGGTGCATATCAGCCCCAGCATTTT. Its protein product is CASSEGRGAYQPQHF.

This sequence joins TRBV7-8 and TRBJ2-7; 7 positions match TRBD2. With 1 base clipped from V and 2 bases from J, the junction kept 5 bases outside the gene matches. The germline V gene has CDR1 SGHVS and CDR2 FQNEAQ. The CDR3 runs to 15 residues. The CDR3 DNA reads TGTGCCAGCAGCTTAGGGGGGGGGTCCACCTACGAGCAGTACGTC. It yields the protein CASSLGGGSTYEQYV.

The chain uses TRBV6-1 and TRBJ1-1; D ambiguous. CDR1 MNHNS and CDR2 SASEGT come from the germline V gene. The V end lost 2 bases, the J end lost 0 bases, and 10 bases lay between the germline ends. The CDR3 covers 15 residues. This CDR3 reads CASSESGGVNTEAFF. The CDR3 region has the DNA TGTGCCAGCAGTGAAAGTGGCGGAGTGAACACTGAAGCTTTCTTT.

This clone came up once. The V and J genes are TRBV6-5 and TRBJ2-2, with TRBD2 as a possible D gene (6 bases). V gave up 0 bases and J gave up 7 bases, with 12 bases separating them. Germline V gene data show CDR1 as MNHEY and CDR2 as SVGAGI. CDR3 size: 15 residues. This CDR3 is CASSYSMGGHGELFF. CDR3 in DNA: TGTGCCAGCAGTTACTCGATGGGAGGTCACGGGGAGCTGTTTTTT.

The gene calls are TRBV7-9 and TRBJ1-5; D unresolved. The ends were cut back, 5 bases at V and 3 bases at J, with 11 bases in the middle. The length of the CDR3 is 14 residues. Germline lookup yields CDR1 SEHNR and CDR2 FQNEAQ (reference sequence). This CDR3 is CASSMTESNQPQHF. The CDR3 DNA is TGTGCCAGCAGCATGACTGAGTCCAATCAGCCCCAGCATTTT.

This rearrangement joins TRBV5-4 to TRBJ2-7; 12 bases map to TRBD2. Per germline, CDR1 SGHNT and CDR2 YYREEE (reference sequence). V shed 4 bases, J shed 2 bases, and the junction held 7 bases outside the gene matches. This CDR3 has 16 amino acids. Written as DNA, the CDR3 is TGTGCCAGCAGCCTAGGGACTAGCGGGTTCCCCTACGAGCAGTACGTC. Its translation: CASSLGTSGFPYEQYV.

The J gene is TRBJ2-3, the V gene TRBV9; possible D gene TRBD1, 6 bases. This CDR3 contains 16 residues. Germline CDR1 reads SGDLS; CDR2 reads YYNGEE. Trimming took 3 bases from V and 2 from J, leaving 16 bases between them. Here the CDR3 DNA reads TGTGCCAGCAGCGAGACCAACAGGGATGCCACAGATACGCAGTATTTT. It yields the protein CASSETNRDATDTQYF.

This sequence joins TRBV11-2 and TRBJ2-7, with D possibly matching TRBD1 (6 bases). V was trimmed by 5 bases and J by 4 bases, leaving 18 bases between them. Germline lookup yields CDR1 SGHAT and CDR2 FQNNGV. This CDR3 region has 15 residues. The CDR3 is CASSPGTRTNYEQYV. The CDR3, as DNA: TGTGCCAGCAGCCCCGGGACACGGACAAATTACGAGCAGTACGTC.

The rearrangement joins TRBV30 to TRBJ1-2; D is undetermined. Germline V gives CDR1 GTSNPN, CDR2 SVGIG (reference sequence). The CDR3 extends over 14 amino acids. Deletions cut 4 bases from V and 0 bases from J, with 12 bases between. CDR3 loop: CAWNIIEPNYGYTF. The CDR3 DNA follows: TGTGCCTGGAATATTATAGAACCTAACTATGGCTACACCTTC.

The chain joins TRBV28 to TRBJ1-2, with 7 nucleotides matching TRBD1. The CDR3 covers 12 residues. Per the germline V gene, CDR1 is MDHEN and CDR2 is SYDVKM. Losses at the gene ends were 8 bases for V and 3 bases for J; bases not matched to a gene: 3. The CDR3 protein is CASGTVHYGYTF. In DNA form, the CDR3 reads TGTGCCAGCGGGACAGTCCACTATGGCTACACCTTC.

This chain joins TRBV4-1 and TRBJ1-2; D might be TRBD1 (5 bases). The CDR3 runs 12 residues. Germline CDR1 reads MGHRA; CDR2 reads YSYEKL. V was clipped by 1 base and J by 6 bases, with 6 bases between them. Here the CDR3 reads CASSQGGDGYTF. DNA of the CDR3: TGCGCCAGCAGCCAAGGGGGGGATGGCTACACCTTC.

V usage is TRBV28 and J usage is TRBJ2-3; D unresolved. V was pared by 3 bases and J by 4 bases, with 2 bases between. The CDR3 contains 11 residues. Germline-derived CDR1 and CDR2 are MDHEN and SYDVKM. CDR3 sequence: CASSFSDTQYF. The CDR3 DNA reads TGTGCCAGCAGTTTCTCAGATACGCAGTATTTT.